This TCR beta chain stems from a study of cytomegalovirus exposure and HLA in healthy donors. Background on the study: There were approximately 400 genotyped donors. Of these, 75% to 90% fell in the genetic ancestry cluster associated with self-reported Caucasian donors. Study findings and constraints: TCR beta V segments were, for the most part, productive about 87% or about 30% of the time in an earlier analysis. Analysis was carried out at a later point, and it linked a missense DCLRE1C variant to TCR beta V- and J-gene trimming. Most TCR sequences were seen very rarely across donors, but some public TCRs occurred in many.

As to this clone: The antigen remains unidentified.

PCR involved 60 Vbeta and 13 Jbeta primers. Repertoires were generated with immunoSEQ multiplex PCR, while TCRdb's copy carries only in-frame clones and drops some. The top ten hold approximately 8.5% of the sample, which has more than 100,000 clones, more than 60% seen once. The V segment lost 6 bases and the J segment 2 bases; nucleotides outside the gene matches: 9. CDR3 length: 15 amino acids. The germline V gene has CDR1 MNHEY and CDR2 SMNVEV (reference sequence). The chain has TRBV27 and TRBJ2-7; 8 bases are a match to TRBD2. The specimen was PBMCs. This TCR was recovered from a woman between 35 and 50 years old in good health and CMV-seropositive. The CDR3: CASRPRSGKAYEQYF. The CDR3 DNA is TGTGCCAGCAGACCCCGTAGCGGGAAAGCCTACGAGCAGTACTTC.